This T cell receptor beta chain was sequenced for a study of T-cell memory formation after mild COVID-19. Overall study results and limits: That cross-reactive memory joined was suggested by some responding clones appearing in pre-infection memory. Clones from the second wave (peaking day 37) had unconfirmed SARS-CoV-2 specificity.

Trimming stripped 2 bases from V and 4 bases from J, with 6 bases between. The CDR3 extends over 13 amino acids. Germline lookup yields CDR1 SGHTA and CDR2 FQGTGA. TCR alpha and TCR beta cDNA libraries with sample barcodes and UMIs came from 5'RACE using constant-segment primers. In TCRdb, the 5' RACE reads were re-called with MiXCR into one record per CDR3 protein. Seen here are some 120,000 distinct CDR3 sequences, about 17% observed once, and the top ten hold approximately 4.7%. A few counts support this clonotype. Its cognate antigen is unknown. The chain carries TRBV7-3 and TRBJ2-1, with D possibly matching TRBD1 (6 bases). The receptor's source is a man younger than 35 who had mild COVID-19 (a few samples of this study predate the infection). Cell type and time point are not known. The sequenced material came from PBMCs or a T cell subset sorted from them (not recorded which). This CDR3 is CASSLQGYNEQFF. The CDR3 nucleotides are TGTGCCAGCAGCTTACAGGGGTACAATGAGCAGTTCTTC.